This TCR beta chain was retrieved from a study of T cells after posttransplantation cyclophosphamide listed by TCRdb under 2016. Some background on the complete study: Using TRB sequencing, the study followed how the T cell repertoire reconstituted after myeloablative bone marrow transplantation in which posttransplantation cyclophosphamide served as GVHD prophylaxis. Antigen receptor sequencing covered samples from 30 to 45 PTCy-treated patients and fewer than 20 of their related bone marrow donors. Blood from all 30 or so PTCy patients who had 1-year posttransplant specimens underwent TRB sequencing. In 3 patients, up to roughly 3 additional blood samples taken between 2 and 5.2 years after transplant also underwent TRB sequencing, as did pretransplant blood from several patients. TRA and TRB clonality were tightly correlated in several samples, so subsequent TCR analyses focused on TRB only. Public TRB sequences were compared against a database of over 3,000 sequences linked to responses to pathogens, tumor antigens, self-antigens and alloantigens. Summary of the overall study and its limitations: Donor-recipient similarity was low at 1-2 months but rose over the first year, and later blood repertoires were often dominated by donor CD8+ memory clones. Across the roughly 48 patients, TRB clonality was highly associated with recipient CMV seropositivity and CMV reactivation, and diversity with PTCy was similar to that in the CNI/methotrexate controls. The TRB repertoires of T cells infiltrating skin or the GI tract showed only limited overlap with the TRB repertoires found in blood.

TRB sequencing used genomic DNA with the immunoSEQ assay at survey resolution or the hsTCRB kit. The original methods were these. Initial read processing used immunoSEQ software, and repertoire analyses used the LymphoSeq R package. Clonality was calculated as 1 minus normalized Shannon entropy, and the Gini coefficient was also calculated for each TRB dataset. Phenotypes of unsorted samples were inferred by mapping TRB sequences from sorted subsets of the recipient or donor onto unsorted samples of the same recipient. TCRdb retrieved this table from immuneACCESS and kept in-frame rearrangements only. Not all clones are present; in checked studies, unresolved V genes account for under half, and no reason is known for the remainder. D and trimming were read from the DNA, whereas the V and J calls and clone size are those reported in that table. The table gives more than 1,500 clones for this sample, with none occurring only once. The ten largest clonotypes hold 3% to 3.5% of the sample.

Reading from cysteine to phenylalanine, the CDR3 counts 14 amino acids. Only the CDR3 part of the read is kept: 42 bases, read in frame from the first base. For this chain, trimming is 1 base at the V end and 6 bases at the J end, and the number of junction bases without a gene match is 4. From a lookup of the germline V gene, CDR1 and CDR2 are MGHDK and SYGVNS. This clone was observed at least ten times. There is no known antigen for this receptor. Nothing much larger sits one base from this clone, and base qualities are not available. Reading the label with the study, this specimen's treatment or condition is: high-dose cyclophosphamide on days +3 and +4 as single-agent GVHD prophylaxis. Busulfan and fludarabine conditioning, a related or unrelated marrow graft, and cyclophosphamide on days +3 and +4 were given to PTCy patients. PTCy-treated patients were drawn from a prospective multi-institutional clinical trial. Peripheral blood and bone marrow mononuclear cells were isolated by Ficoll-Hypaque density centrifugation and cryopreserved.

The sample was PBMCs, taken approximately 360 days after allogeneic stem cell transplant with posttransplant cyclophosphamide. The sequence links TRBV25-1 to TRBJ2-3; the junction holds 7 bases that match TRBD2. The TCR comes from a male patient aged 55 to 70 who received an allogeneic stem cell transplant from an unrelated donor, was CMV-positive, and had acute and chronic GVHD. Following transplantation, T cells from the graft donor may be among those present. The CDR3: CASSELVGGDTQYF. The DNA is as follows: TGTGCCAGCAGTGAATTGGTGGGAGGGGATACGCAGTATTTT.